This T cell receptor (beta chain) was recorded in a study of immune evolution from preneoplasia to lung adenocarcinoma. Study-wide results and limits: From normal lung to invasive adenocarcinoma, top clone frequencies appeared to decrease. Normal lung had highest clonality; later lesions appeared denser, more diverse.

Patient tissue came from resections in Japan or China, 2014–2017. CDR3 length: 16 amino acids. Germline V gives CDR1 LGHNA, CDR2 YNFKEQ. V shed 1 base, J shed 5 bases, and the junction held 5 bases outside the gene matches. Concerning this clone itself: Its antigen is currently unknown.

Clones were read by immunoSEQ multiplex PCR, and TCRdb kept only the in-frame ones, dropping some. The repertoire includes several thousand clones, over 80% of them detected once, and around 2.7% sits in the top ten. Sequencing was done on a sample of FFPE lung adenocarcinoma in situ tissue. This TCR was recovered from a donor aged 70 or over with lung adenocarcinoma. The chain has TRBV4-2 and TRBJ2-7; 13 bases agree with TRBD2. CDR3 DNA sequence: TGTGCCAGCAGCCAAGTAGGACTAGCGGGAGTCAACGAGCAGTACTTC. Protein: CASSQVGLAGVNEQYF.